The clone carrying this TCR beta chain is a singleton in its sample. This CDR3 spans 14 amino acids. Germline V gives CDR1 MDHEN, CDR2 SYDVKM. V was pared by 5 bases and J by 6 bases, with 13 bases between. The data originate from a study of blood T cell repertoires in COVID-19. Measured with immunoSEQ multiplex PCR; TCRdb has only the in-frame clones, and not every one. The repertoire holds some 130,000 clones, with more than 75% as singletons. Specimen: peripheral blood. The receptor was isolated from a man aged 60 to 69 who had recovered from COVID-19. The V and J genes are TRBV28 and TRBJ1-4; tentative D call: TRBD1 (5 bases). The CDR3 spells CASSLPGGYEKLFF. CDR3 DNA: TGTGCCAGCAGTCTCCCGGGGGGGTATGAAAAACTGTTTTTT.